Listed below are T cell receptor beta chains from one sample, sequenced in a study of identical twins. TCRdb re-derived calls from the 5' RACE reads in MiXCR, one entry per CDR3 protein. Of hundreds of thousands of distinct CDR3 sequences detected, roughly 8% appear once; the ten largest clones hold roughly 0.97%. This same sample was also part of a study on yellow fever vaccine responses in identical twins.

The sample consisted of PBMCs. The receptors were gathered from a woman aged 18-29 years in good health. CDR3s include the opening cysteine and the closing phenylalanine or tryptophan. A D gene is named only where the DNA matches it firmly. Some rows have no size entry. The others give once, few or many, or a class for an expanded clone.

j_call,v_call,d_call,clone_size,cdr3_length,cdr3_aa,cdr3_nt
TRBJ1-2,TRBV29-1,.,many,12,CSVAEGDGGYTF,TGCAGCGTTGCTGAAGGGGACGGTGGCTACACCTTC
TRBJ2-3,TRBV10-3,.,few,13,CAISEFGGDTQYF,TGTGCCATCAGTGAATTCGGGGGAGATACGCAGTATTTT
TRBJ2-1,TRBV3-1,.,many,15,CASSQAPLRYNEQFF,TGTGCCAGCAGCCAAGCCCCCCTGAGGTACAATGAGCAGTTCTTC
TRBJ2-1,TRBV20-1,.,many,12,CSARPVLDEQFF,TGCAGTGCTAGACCAGTTTTGGATGAGCAGTTCTTC
TRBJ2-3,TRBV6-1,TRBD2,.,15,CASSKERGRTDTQYF,TGTGCCAGCAGCAAAGAGCGGGGACGCACAGATACGCAGTATTTT
TRBJ2-1,TRBV28,.,.,15,CASTLAPGRSNEQFF,TGTGCCAGCACCCTGGCCCCTGGGCGGAGCAATGAGCAGTTCTTC
TRBJ2-2,TRBV5-1,.,.,16,CASSPPYREGTGELFF,TGCGCCAGCAGCCCGCCATACAGGGAGGGCACCGGGGAGCTGTTTTTT
TRBJ2-5,TRBV25-1,.,few,14,CASSGQRGGETQYF,TGTGCCAGCAGTGGTCAGAGGGGCGGGGAGACCCAGTACTTC
TRBJ2-3,TRBV5-1,.,.,13,CASRAGPTDTQYF,TGCGCCAGCAGGGCAGGCCCCACAGATACGCAGTATTTT
TRBJ1-3,TRBV12-3/TRBV12-4,TRBD1,.,16,CASSLRTGVSGNTIYF,TGTGCCAGCAGTCTGAGGACAGGGGTCTCTGGAAACACCATATATTTT
TRBJ2-7,TRBV7-9,.,.,14,CASSLPGAYNEQYF,TGTGCCAGCAGCTTACCCGGGGCTTATAACGAGCAGTACTTC
TRBJ2-7,TRBV20-1,TRBD2,.,13,CSARRLADYEQYF,TGCAGTGCTAGGCGTCTAGCGGATTACGAGCAGTACTTC
TRBJ2-7,TRBV15,.,many,17,CATSRVLKDFTQDEQYF,TGTGCCACCAGCAGAGTTTTGAAGGACTTCACACAAGACGAGCAGTACTTC
TRBJ2-1,TRBV5-1,.,few,15,CASSSTRSSYNEQFF,TGCGCCAGCAGCTCAACCAGGAGCTCCTACAATGAGCAGTTCTTC
TRBJ2-2,TRBV7-8,TRBD2,.,17,CASSSLLAAYSTGELFF,TGTGCCAGCAGCTCGTTACTAGCGGCTTATTCTACCGGGGAGCTGTTTTTT
TRBJ2-3,TRBV7-3,TRBD2,.,15,CASSSGTSRTDTQYF,TGTGCCAGCAGCTCCGGGACTAGCAGGACAGATACGCAGTATTTT
TRBJ2-1,TRBV12-3/TRBV12-4,.,.,13,CASLGGVHNEQFF,TGTGCCAGCCTCGGGGGCGTCCACAATGAGCAGTTCTTC
TRBJ1-1,TRBV15,.,.,15,CATSRGRGIGTEAFF,TGTGCCACCAGCAGAGGACGGGGGATCGGCACTGAAGCTTTCTTT
TRBJ2-2,TRBV7-9,TRBD2,.,17,CASSSPSGTMNTGELFF,TGTGCCAGCAGTTCACCTAGCGGGACGATGAACACCGGGGAGCTGTTTTTT
TRBJ1-1,TRBV25-1,.,many,16,CASSEWGDSLNTEAFF,TGTGCCAGCAGTGAATGGGGTGACAGTCTGAACACTGAAGCTTTCTTT
TRBJ1-5,TRBV12-3/TRBV12-4,.,few,16,CASSQTGTQSNQPQHF,TGTGCCAGCAGTCAAACCGGGACACAGAGCAATCAGCCCCAGCATTTT
TRBJ1-1,TRBV18,TRBD1,few,16,CASSQGTGMWSTEAFF,TGTGCCAGCTCGCAAGGGACAGGGATGTGGAGCACTGAAGCTTTCTTT
TRBJ1-4,TRBV4-2,TRBD1,.,15,CASSHPGQGREKLFF,TGTGCCAGCAGCCACCCGGGACAGGGTAGAGAAAAACTGTTTTTT
TRBJ1-4,TRBV12-3/TRBV12-4,.,.,13,CASSLSLLQATIF,TGTGCCAGCAGTTTATCCCTCTTACAGGCCACCATTTTT
TRBJ1-4,TRBV6-1,.,.,14,CASKVGRLNEKLFF,TGTGCCAGCAAAGTTGGGCGGCTTAATGAAAAACTGTTTTTT
TRBJ2-3,TRBV5-1,.,many,14,CASSLGRGTDTQYF,TGTGCCAGCAGCTTAGGTCGGGGCACAGATACGCAGTATTTT
TRBJ2-2,TRBV4-1,.,.,16,CASSPQGLLNTGELFF,TGCGCCAGCAGCCCTCAAGGACTCTTGAACACCGGGGAGCTGTTTTTT
TRBJ2-1,TRBV29-1,.,many,12,CSATSWANEQFF,TGCAGCGCGACTAGTTGGGCCAATGAGCAGTTCTTC
TRBJ2-7,TRBV7-9,TRBD1,few,14,CASSLRWDSYEQYF,TGTGCCAGCAGCTTAAGGTGGGACAGCTACGAGCAGTACTTC
TRBJ2-2,TRBV12-3/TRBV12-4,TRBD2,many,16,CASSRGDYPDTGELFF,TGTGCCAGCAGTAGAGGGGACTACCCGGACACCGGGGAGCTGTTTTTT
TRBJ2-1,TRBV10-3,TRBD2,many,15,CAIRLAGVGYNEQFF,TGTGCCATAAGACTAGCGGGAGTAGGTTACAATGAGCAGTTCTTC
TRBJ2-7,TRBV7-2,.,few,14,CASSFRVGWYEQYF,TGTGCCAGCAGCTTCAGGGTAGGGTGGTACGAGCAGTACTTC